The present T cell receptor (beta chain) was sequenced within a study of T-cell reconstitution after alpha-beta-depleted transplantation in children. During its preparation, the TCRbeta library received unique molecular identifiers. TCRdb redid the calling of the PCR reads with MiXCR, one entry per CDR3 protein. The repertoire holds more than 60,000 distinct CDR3 sequences, with 6% to 8% as singletons. The germline CDR1 and CDR2 sequences are DFQATT and SNEGSKA (reference sequence). This CDR3 comprises 16 residues. Deletions cut 2 bases from V and 8 bases from J, with 22 bases between. This clonotype has ten or more counts.

Specimen: PBMCs from the stem cell graft donor, collected from the stem cell graft. The receptor comes from a human donor who donated a stem cell graft to a child with acute lymphoblastic leukemia. The rearrangement links TRBV20-1 to TRBJ1-5; the D is unclear. The CDR3 DNA is TGCAGTGCTAGATCGACCCTTCAGGCTGGGCCGGAGCCCCAGCATTTT. Residues: CSARSTLQAGPEPQHF.